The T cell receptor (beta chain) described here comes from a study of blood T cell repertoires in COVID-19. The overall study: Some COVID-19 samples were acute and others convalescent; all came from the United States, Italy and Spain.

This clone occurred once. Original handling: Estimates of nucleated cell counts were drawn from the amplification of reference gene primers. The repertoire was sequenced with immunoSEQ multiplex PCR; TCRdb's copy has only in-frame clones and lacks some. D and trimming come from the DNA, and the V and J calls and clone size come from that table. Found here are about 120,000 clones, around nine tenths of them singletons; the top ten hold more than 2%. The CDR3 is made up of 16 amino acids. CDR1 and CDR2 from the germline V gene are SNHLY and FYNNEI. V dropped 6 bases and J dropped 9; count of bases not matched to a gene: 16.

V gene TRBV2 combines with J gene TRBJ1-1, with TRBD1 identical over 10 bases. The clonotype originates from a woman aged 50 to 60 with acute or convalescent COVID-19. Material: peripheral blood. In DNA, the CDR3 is TGTGCCAGCAGGCCGGGACAGGGGACATCAACACTGAAAGCTTTCTTT. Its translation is CASRPGQGTSTLKAFF.